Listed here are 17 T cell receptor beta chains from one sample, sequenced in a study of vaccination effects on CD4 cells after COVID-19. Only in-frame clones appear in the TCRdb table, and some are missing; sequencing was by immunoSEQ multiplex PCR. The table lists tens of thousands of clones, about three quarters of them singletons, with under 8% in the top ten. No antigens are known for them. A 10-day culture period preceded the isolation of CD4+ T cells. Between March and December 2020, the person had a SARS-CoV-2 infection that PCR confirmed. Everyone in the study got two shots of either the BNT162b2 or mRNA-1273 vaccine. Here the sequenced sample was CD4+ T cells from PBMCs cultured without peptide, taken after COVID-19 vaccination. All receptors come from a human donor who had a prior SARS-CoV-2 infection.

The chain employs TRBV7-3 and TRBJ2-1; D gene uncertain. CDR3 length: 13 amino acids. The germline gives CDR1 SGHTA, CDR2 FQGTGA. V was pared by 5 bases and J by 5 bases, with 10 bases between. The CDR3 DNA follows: TGTGCCAGCAGCCCAGGTCCCGACAATGAGCAGTTCTTC. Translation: CASSPGPDNEQFF. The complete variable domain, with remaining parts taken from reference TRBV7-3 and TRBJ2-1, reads GAGVSQTPSNKVTEKGKYVELRCDPISGHTALYWYRQSLGQGPEFLIYFQGTGAADDSGLPNDRFFAVRPEGSVSTLKIQRTERGDSAVYLCASSPGPDNEQFFGPGTRLTVL.

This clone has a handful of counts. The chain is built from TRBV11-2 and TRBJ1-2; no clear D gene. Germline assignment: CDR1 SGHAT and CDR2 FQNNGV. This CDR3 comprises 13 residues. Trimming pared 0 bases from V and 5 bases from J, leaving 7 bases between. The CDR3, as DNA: TGTGCCAGCAGCTTAGAACGGCAATATGGCTACACCTTC. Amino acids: CASSLERQYGYTF.

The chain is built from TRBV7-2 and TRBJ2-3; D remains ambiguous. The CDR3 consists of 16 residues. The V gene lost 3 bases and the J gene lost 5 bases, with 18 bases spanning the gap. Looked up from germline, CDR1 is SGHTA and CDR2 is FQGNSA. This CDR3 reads CASSFWLRTSGDTQYF. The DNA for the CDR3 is TGTGCCAGCAGCTTTTGGCTCCGGACCTCCGGAGATACGCAGTATTTT.

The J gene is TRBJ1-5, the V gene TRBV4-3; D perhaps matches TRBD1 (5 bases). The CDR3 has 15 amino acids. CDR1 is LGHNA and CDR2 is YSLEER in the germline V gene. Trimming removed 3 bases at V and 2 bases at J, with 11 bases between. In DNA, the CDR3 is TGCGCCAGCAGCCAGAAAAAAGGGGGCAATCAGCCCCAGCATTTT. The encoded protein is CASSQKKGGNQPQHF.

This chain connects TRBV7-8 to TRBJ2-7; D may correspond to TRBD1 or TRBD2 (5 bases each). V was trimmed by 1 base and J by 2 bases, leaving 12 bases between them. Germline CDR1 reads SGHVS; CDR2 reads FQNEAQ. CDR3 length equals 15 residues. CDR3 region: CASSLDGGRTYEQYF. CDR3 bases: TGTGCCAGCAGCTTAGATGGGGGTCGGACCTACGAGCAGTACTTC.

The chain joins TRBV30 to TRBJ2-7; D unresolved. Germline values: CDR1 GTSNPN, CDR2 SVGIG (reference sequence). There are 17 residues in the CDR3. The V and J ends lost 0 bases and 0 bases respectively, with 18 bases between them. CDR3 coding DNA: TGTGCCTGGAGTGTACCCCAAGGTATAACACTCTCCTACGAGCAGTACTTC. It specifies CAWSVPQGITLSYEQYF.

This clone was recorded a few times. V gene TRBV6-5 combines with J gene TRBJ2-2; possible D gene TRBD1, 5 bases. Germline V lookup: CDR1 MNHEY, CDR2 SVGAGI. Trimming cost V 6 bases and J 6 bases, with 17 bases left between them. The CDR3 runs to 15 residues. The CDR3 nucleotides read TGTGCCAGCAGGTTACCAGGGAAGCCCGCCGGGGAGCTGTTTTTT. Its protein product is CASRLPGKPAGELFF.

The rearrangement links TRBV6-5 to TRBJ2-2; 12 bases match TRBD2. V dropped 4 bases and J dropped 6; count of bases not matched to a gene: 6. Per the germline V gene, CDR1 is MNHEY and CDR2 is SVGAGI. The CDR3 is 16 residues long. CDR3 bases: TGTGCCAGCAGTTGGACTAGCGGGGTGACCCCCGGGGAGCTGTTTTTT. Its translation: CASSWTSGVTPGELFF.

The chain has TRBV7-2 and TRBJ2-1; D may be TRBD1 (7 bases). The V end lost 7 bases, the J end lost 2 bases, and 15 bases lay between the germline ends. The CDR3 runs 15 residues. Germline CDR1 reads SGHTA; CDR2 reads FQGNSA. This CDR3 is CASIPSRGAYNEQFF. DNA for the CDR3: TGTGCCAGCATCCCGAGCAGGGGGGCCTACAATGAGCAGTTCTTC.

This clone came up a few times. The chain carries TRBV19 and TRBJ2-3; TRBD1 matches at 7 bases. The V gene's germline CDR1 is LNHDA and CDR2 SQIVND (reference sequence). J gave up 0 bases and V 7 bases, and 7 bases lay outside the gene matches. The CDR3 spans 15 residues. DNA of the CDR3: TGTGCCAGTAATTGGGACAGTACTAGCACAGATACGCAGTATTTT. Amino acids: CASNWDSTSTDTQYF.

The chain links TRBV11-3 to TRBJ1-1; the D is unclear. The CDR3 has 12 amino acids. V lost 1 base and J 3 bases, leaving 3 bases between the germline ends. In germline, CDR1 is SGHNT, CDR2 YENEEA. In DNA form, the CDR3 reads TGTGCCAGCAGCTTAGGGGACACTGAAGCTTTCTTT. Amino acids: CASSLGDTEAFF.

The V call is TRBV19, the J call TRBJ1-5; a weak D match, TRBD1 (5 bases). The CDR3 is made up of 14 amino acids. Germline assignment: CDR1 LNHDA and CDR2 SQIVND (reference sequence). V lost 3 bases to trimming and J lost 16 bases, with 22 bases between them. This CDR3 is CASSIYSLAEQVHF. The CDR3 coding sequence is TGTGCCAGTAGTATTTACAGCTTGGCCGAACAGGTACATTTT.

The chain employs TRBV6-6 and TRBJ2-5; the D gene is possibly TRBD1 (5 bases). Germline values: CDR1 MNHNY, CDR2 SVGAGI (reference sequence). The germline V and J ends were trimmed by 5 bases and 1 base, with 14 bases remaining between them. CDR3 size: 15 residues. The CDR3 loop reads CASSTPVTVQETQYF. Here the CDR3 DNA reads TGTGCCAGCAGTACCCCCGTGACAGTCCAAGAGACCCAGTACTTC.

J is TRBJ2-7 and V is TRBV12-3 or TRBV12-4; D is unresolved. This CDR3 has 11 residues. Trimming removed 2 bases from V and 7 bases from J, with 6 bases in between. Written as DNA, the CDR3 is TGTGCCAGCAGTTTACTCGGAGAGCAGTACTTC. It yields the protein CASSLLGEQYF.

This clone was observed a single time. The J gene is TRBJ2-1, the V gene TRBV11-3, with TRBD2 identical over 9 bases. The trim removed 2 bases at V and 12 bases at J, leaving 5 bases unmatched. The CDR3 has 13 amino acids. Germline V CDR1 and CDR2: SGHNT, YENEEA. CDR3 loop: CASSLSQTSGQFF. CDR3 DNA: TGTGCCAGCAGCTTATCCCAGACTAGCGGGCAGTTCTTC.

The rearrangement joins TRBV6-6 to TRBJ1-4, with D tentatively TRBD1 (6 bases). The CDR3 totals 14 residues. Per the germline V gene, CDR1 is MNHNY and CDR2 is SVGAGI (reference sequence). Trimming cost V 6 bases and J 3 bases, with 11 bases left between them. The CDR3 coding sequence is TGTGCCAGCAGGCTAGGGGGGTCTAATGAAAAACTGTTTTTT. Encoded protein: CASRLGGSNEKLFF.

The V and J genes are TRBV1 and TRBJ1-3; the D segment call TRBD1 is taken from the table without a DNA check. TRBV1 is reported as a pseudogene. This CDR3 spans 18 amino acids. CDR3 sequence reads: CTSSQGWSDRGSGNTIYF. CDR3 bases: TGCACCAGCAGCCAAGGATGGTCTGATAGGGGCTCTGGAAACACCATATATTTT.